The following is a TCR beta chain sequence with its context. V dropped 0 bases and J dropped 11; count of bases not matched to a gene: 5. The length of the CDR3 is 13 residues. The germline gives CDR1 SEHNR, CDR2 FQNEAQ (reference sequence). The data were obtained in a study of blood T cell repertoires in COVID-19. Study summary: Samples taken during acute and convalescent COVID-19 were collected in the United States, Italy and Spain. Sources were T cells, B-cell-depleted T cells, or PBMCs; the material itself was cDNA or gDNA.

Measured with immunoSEQ multiplex PCR; TCRdb has only the in-frame clones, and not every one. The sample has about 300,000 clones, roughly nine tenths seen once. The TCR sequence derives from a man younger than 30 who had recovered from COVID-19. The rearrangement uses TRBV7-9 and TRBJ1-1, with 8 bases matching TRBD1. The sequenced sample consisted of peripheral blood. DNA of the CDR3: TGTGCCAGCAGCTTAGCCAGGGGGCCAGTGGCTTTCTTT. Its protein product is CASSLARGPVAFF.